This record looks at one T cell receptor beta chain sequence and its context. Primers: 60 Vbeta forward and 13 Jbeta reverse. TCRdb keeps only in-frame clones here, not all; method: immunoSEQ multiplex PCR. The profile shows around 230,000 clones, approximately 78% of them singletons. These data belong to a study of cytomegalovirus exposure and HLA in healthy donors. Study context: An analysis done earlier identified 100 million to 140 million unique TCR beta sequences from about 179 million T cells.

Input material: PBMCs. The source is a boy aged 5-17 years in good health and CMV-seronegative.

For the CDR3, the DNA is TGCGCCAGCAGCCAAGGACAGGGAGATAACACCTTC. It translates to CASSQGQGDNTF. The rearrangement joins TRBV4-1 to TRBJ1-2; TRBD1 aligns across 7 bases. V trimming: 1 base; J trimming: 12 bases; junction bases outside the gene matches: 5. This CDR3 is 12 amino acids long. Looked up from germline, CDR1 is MGHRA and CDR2 is YSYEKL.